One and the same sample provided the 7 T cell receptor beta chains below, sequenced in a study of T cells in women clearing cervical HPV infection. Libraries were prepared by immunoSEQ multiplex PCR; TCRdb keeps only in-frame clonotypes and omits some of them. The sample table includes about 26,000 clones. Sequenced sample: blood buffy coat. The receptors were gathered from a woman aged 18 to 75 with a cervical HPV16 infection that either progressed to CIN3+ or cleared (not recorded which).

For this clone: The read comes to an end 3 residues before the CDR3 does, leaving the germline J gene to fill in the end. The chain is built from TRBV19 and TRBJ1-6, with TRBD1 as a possible D gene (5 bases). The CDR3 extends over 15 amino acids. V was cut by 5 bases and J by 9 bases, with 17 bases left in between. CDR1 and CDR2 from the germline V gene are LNHDA and SQIVND (reference sequence). CDR3 in amino acids: CASSDGGFGGSPLHF. CDR3 DNA (partial): TGTGCCAGTAGTGACGGGGGGTTCGGTGGTTCACCC.

Points on this clone: The CDR3 is cut off 3 residues early in the read; its end comes from the germline J gene. The chain has TRBV6-1 and TRBJ2-1; TRBD1 agrees at 7 bases. CDR3 length: 16 residues. V trimming: 4 bases; J trimming: 3 bases; junction bases outside the gene matches: 9. Per germline, CDR1 MNHNS and CDR2 SASEGT. The CDR3 reads CASSAYGTEGYNEQFF. The part of the CDR3 DNA that was read is TGTGCCAGCAGTGCCTACGGGACAGAAGGCTACAATGAG.

To note about this clone: The CDR3 extends 3 residues past the end of the read, so its final part is completed from the germline J gene. The chain uses TRBV12-3 or TRBV12-4 and TRBJ1-1; 11 nucleotides agree with TRBD1. The CDR3 sequence is 14 residues long. V was clipped by 8 bases and J by 4 bases; unmatched bases: 6. The CDR3 is CASGQDRGLTEAFF. CDR3 bases read: TGTGCCAGCGGACAGGACAGGGGGCTCACTGAA.

On this clone itself: The read gets to within 3 residues of the CDR3 end, and the germline J gene fills in the rest. The J gene is TRBJ1-2, the V gene TRBV20-1; D not certain. The germline V gene encodes CDR1 DFQATT and CDR2 SNEGSKA (reference sequence). V lost 5 bases and J 7 bases, leaving 14 bases between the germline ends. This CDR3 has 12 amino acids. The CDR3 protein is CSAPPPSGGYTF. The part of the CDR3 DNA that was read is TGCAGTGCTCCCCCCCCCTCAGGTGGC.

For this clone: The CDR3 goes on 3 residues after the read ends, and that part is filled in from the germline J gene. This chain joins TRBV6-1 and TRBJ2-2; the D gene is possibly TRBD1 (5 bases). Germline V gene sequence: CDR1 MNHNS, CDR2 SASEGT. V was cut by 2 bases and J by 5 bases, with 9 bases left in between. The CDR3 extends over 14 amino acids. The CDR3 is CASSEQGRTGELFF. The DNA read from the CDR3 is TGTGCCAGCAGTGAACAGGGAAGAACCGGGGAG.

To note about this clone: The read gets to within 3 residues of the CDR3 end, and the germline J gene fills in the rest. The chain has TRBV5-6 and TRBJ2-7, with D possibly matching TRBD1 (5 bases). CDR3 length: 13 amino acids. Germline values: CDR1 SGHDT, CDR2 YYEEEE. V was shortened by 0 bases and J by 5 bases, with 9 bases between the two germline ends. The CDR3 sequence: CASSLGRQNEQYF. Partial CDR3 DNA: TGTGCCAGCAGCTTGGGGCGACAGAACGAG.

Concerning this clone itself: With the read ending 3 residues before the CDR3 end, the germline J gene is used to fill in that end. This sequence joins TRBV6-1 and TRBJ1-5, with TRBD1 identical over 8 bases. CDR1 and CDR2 (germline): MNHNS, SASEGT. Trimming at V came to 4 bases and at J to 7 bases, leaving 9 bases not matched to a gene. This CDR3 spans 15 amino acids. CDR3 DNA (partial): TGTGCCAGCAGTGCCGACAGGGGTGGTGTACAGCCC. It codes for CASSADRGGVQP. The entire CDR3 protein reads CASSADRGGVQPQHF.